Sequencing of this T cell receptor (beta chain) was carried out in a study of shared clonotypes between healthy human individuals. General observations from the study: Incomplete sequencing of sorted subsets was indicated by rarefaction despite large depth. It was observed that 4% to 6% of naive CD4 clonotypes were shared across a handful of donors.

Generated by immunoSEQ multiplex PCR, the TCRdb table keeps only in-frame clones and is missing some. The table has around 940,000 clones, over 60% seen once; the top ten hold roughly 1.5%. With regard to this clone: Its antigen is still unknown.

Germline V lookup: CDR1 LNHNV, CDR2 YYDKDF (reference sequence). V was shortened by 5 bases and J by 4 bases, with 14 bases between the two germline ends. This CDR3 is built from 14 residues. Donation came from healthy HIV-negative adults that had no recent acute infections or vaccinations. The chain employs TRBV15 and TRBJ2-5, with D perhaps matching TRBD1 or TRBD2 (7 bases each). Sequencing was performed on memory CD4+ T cells sorted from blood. Subset denoted: CD45RA-negative fraction. This TCR came from a man in his late teens or twenties in good health. The CDR3 DNA sequence: TGTGCCACCAGCTGGACAGGCGGGGGAGAGACCCAGTACTTC. It encodes CATSWTGGGETQYF.